A selection of T cell receptor beta chains follows, all from one sample in a study of post-analysis software for immune sequencing data. TCRdb reprocessed the PCR reads via MiXCR and lists one record per CDR3 protein. The top ten hold about 11% of the sample, which has hundreds of thousands of distinct CDR3 sequences, over 45% seen once. The sequenced sample consisted of blood. Source of these receptors: a girl aged 2-10 years with multiple sclerosis. Both conserved end residues are part of each CDR3. D genes are given only for firm matches. Rows give clone size only sometimes, using once, few, many, or a class for an expanded clone.

d_call j_call cdr3_length clone_size v_call cdr3_nt cdr3_aa
. TRBJ2-4 14 . TRBV7-2 TGTGCCAGCAGCCAAACCTTCCCTGAGGGCATTCAGTACTTC CASSQTFPEGIQYF
TRBD2 TRBJ2-5 16 . TRBV11-1 TGTGCCAGCAGCCTAACTTTCCGGGACTACGAAGAGACCCAGTACTTC CASSLTFRDYEETQYF
TRBD2 TRBJ2-1 15 . TRBV28 TGTGCCAGCAGTTCCGGGCGGGAGTACTACAATGAGCAGTTCTTC CASSSGREYYNEQFF
. TRBJ2-1 13 few TRBV3-1 TGTGCCAGCAGCCAAGGGGGGCCCTTCGAGCAGTTCTTC CASSQGGPFEQFF
. TRBJ2-3 14 few TRBV10-3 TGTGCCATCAGGCCAGGGTTCGGCACAGATACGCAGTATTTT CAIRPGFGTDTQYF
TRBD1 TRBJ2-7 15 few TRBV5-4 TGTGCCAGCAGCCAGAGGGGCAGGGGGACCTACGAGCAGTACTTC CASSQRGRGTYEQYF
TRBD2 TRBJ2-7 17 . TRBV4-2 TGTGCCAGCAGCCGGGGACTAGCGGGAGTAAGGTCCTACGAGCAGTACTTC CASSRGLAGVRSYEQYF
TRBD2 TRBJ2-1 19 . TRBV12-3/TRBV12-4 TGTGCCAGCAGCCCTCCGGGACTAGCGGGAGGAAGGTATGGCAATGAGCAGTTCTTC CASSPPGLAGGRYGNEQFF
TRBD1 TRBJ1-1 15 . TRBV7-9 TGTGCCAGCAGCGTCGGACAGGGGACGGGTCCTGAAGCTTTCTTT CASSVGQGTGPEAFF
. TRBJ2-1 16 . TRBV15 TGTGCCACCAGCAGAGATGACGGCCAGGGTGGAAATGAGCAGTTCTTC CATSRDDGQGGNEQFF
. TRBJ1-5 13 . TRBV12-3/TRBV12-4 TGTGCCAGCAGTTCACCGCCCACTCAGCCCCAGCATTTT CASSSPPTQPQHF
TRBD1 TRBJ2-7 15 . TRBV4-1 TGCGCCAGCAGCTACTCATCGACAGGGAACTACGAGCAGTACTTC CASSYSSTGNYEQYF
. TRBJ2-1 16 . TRBV12-5 TGTGCTAGTGGTCTCCTGGGCGTGACCCCATACAATGAGCAGTTCTTC CASGLLGVTPYNEQFF
TRBD1 TRBJ2-1 14 . TRBV20-1 TGCAGTGCTCCGACAGGGGTTCTCTACAATGAGCAGTTCTTC CSAPTGVLYNEQFF
TRBD1 TRBJ1-2 13 few TRBV10-3 TGTGCCATCAGTGAGACAGGGGGCTATGGCTACACCTTC CAISETGGYGYTF
. TRBJ1-1 14 few TRBV7-2 TGTGCCAGCAGTTCCGGGCCTCCCGTCAATGAAGCTTTCTTT CASSSGPPVNEAFF
TRBD2 TRBJ2-1 18 . TRBV4-1 TGCGCCAGCAGCCCCCCCTTGGGTCTAGCGGGAGGGCTATATGAGCAGTTCTTC CASSPPLGLAGGLYEQFF
TRBD1 TRBJ2-5 13 many TRBV5-6 TGTGCCAGCAGCTGGGGACAGGGGGAGACCCAGTACTTC CASSWGQGETQYF
. TRBJ2-3 11 few TRBV7-2 TGTGCCAGCAGCGTACTAGTCACGCAGTATTTT CASSVLVTQYF
. TRBJ1-6 15 few TRBV6-6 TGTGCCAGCAGTTACTCGAGAGGGGTCGGCTCACCCCTCCACTTT CASSYSRGVGSPLHF
TRBD1 TRBJ2-7 14 . TRBV3-1 TGTGCCAGCAGCCGCTTACAGGGGGCCTACGAGCAGTACTTC CASSRLQGAYEQYF
TRBD1 TRBJ1-1 16 . TRBV5-1 TGCGCCAGCAGCCTTAGGACAGGGGGCGCGGAAGCTGAAGCTTTCTTT CASSLRTGGAEAEAFF
. TRBJ2-2 11 few TRBV14 TGTGCCAGCAGCCAAGCCGGGGAGCTGTTTTTT CASSQAGELFF
TRBD2 TRBJ2-4 15 few TRBV7-9 TGTGCCAGCAGCACACCGACTAGCGGGGCCAAGGAGCAGTACTTC CASSTPTSGAKEQYF
. TRBJ1-5 16 . TRBV4-2 TGTGCCAGCAGCCAAGGAGGCCGAATTAGCAATCAGCCCCAGCATTTT CASSQGGRISNQPQHF
. TRBJ2-1 15 . TRBV10-3 TGTGCCATCAGCTTCCGAGGGGTCGCCTACAATGAGCAGTTCTTC CAISFRGVAYNEQFF
. TRBJ2-1 12 few TRBV29-1 TGCAGCGTAGTTGGACCCGACGGTGAGCAGTTCTTC CSVVGPDGEQFF
TRBD2 TRBJ2-5 17 few TRBV29-1 TGCAGCGTTGATGCCCTACTAGCGGGGGGTGGAAAAGAGACCCAGTACTTC CSVDALLAGGGKETQYF